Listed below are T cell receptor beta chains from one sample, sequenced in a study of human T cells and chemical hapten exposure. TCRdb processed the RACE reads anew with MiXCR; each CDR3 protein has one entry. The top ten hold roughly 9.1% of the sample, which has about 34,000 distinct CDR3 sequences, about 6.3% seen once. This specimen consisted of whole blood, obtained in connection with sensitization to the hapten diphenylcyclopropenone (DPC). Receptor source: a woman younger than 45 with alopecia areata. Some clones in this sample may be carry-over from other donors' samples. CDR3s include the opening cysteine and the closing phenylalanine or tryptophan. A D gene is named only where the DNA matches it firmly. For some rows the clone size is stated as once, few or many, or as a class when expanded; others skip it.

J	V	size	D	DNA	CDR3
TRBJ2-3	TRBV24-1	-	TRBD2	TGTGCCACCAGTGGAGCGGGGAAAAGGCCTTCCTTCACAGATACGCAGTATTTT	CATSGAGKRPSFTDTQYF
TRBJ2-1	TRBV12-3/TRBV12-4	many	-	TGTGCCAGCAGTTTACGCTACTCCTACAATGAGCAGTTCTTC	CASSLRYSYNEQFF
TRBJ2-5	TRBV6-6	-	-	TGTGCCAGCAGTTACGAGTTGGATCCCCCCCCCCCGCAAGAGACCCAGTACTTC	CASSYELDPPPPQETQYF
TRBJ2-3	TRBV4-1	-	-	TGCGCCAGCAGCCCAGGGACGTCAGACAGCACAGATACGCAGTATTTT	CASSPGTSDSTDTQYF
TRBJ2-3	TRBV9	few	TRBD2	TGTGCCAGCAGCGGTAGCGGGGGGGCAGATACGCAGTATTTT	CASSGSGGADTQYF
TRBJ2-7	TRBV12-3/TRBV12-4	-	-	TGTGCCAGCAGATCCGAGACGGGCAGCTCCTACGAGCAGTACTTC	CASRSETGSSYEQYF
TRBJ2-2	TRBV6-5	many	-	TGTGCCGCACAAGAGAGACTAAACACCGGGGAGCTGTTTTTT	CAAQERLNTGELFF
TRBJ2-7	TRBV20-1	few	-	TGCAGTGCTAGTGTCCCCCCGCCCGGTAGGTACGAGCAGTACTTC	CSASVPPPGRYEQYF
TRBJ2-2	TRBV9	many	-	TGTGCCAGCAGCCTAGGGTCCGGGGAGCTGTTTTTT	CASSLGSGELFF
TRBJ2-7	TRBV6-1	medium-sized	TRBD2	TGTGCCAGCAGTGGTGAGGCTAGCGGGGCTCACGAGCAGTACTTC	CASSGEASGAHEQYF
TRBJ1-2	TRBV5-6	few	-	TGTGCAAGCAGGTCGCGGCAGTTGGATGGCTACACCTTC	CASRSRQLDGYTF
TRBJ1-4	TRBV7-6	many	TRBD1	TGTGCCAGCAGCTTAGTTGCGTCGAGGGACAGGGGTTTCGGCGAAAAACTGTTTTTT	CASSLVASRDRGFGEKLFF
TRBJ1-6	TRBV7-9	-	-	TGTGCCAGCAGCCTAGAGCAATATAATTCACCCCTCCACTTT	CASSLEQYNSPLHF
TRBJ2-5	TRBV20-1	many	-	TGCAGTGCTAGGGGGGGACGGATGGTCCGGGAGACCCAGTACTTC	CSARGGRMVRETQYF
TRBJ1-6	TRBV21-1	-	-	TGTGCCAGCAGCAAACAACTAAAACTGGACGTCCGACACAATAATTCACCCCTCCACTTT	CASSKQLKLDVRHNNSPLHF
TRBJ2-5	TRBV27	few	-	TGTGCCAGCAGTTTAAAACTGGGGTGGACCCAGTACTTC	CASSLKLGWTQYF
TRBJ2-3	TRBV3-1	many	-	TGTGCCAGCAGCCAATGGATTCTAGTCACGCAGTATTTT	CASSQWILVTQYF
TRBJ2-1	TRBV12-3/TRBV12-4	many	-	TGTGCCAGCAGTTTGGGGGCCTACAATGAGCAGTTCTTC	CASSLGAYNEQFF
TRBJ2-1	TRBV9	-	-	TGTGCCAGCAGCCCCAGACAGACTTACAATGAGCAGTTCTTC	CASSPRQTYNEQFF
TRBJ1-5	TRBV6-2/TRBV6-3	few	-	TGTGCCAGCAGCCCCGGGGCAGGGGATCAGCCCCAGCATTTT	CASSPGAGDQPQHF
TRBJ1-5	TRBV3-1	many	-	TGTGCCAGCAGCCAAGATGGTGCACAGCCCCAGCATTTT	CASSQDGAQPQHF
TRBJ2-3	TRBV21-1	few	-	TGTGCCAGCAGCATTCGAACTAGCGGGGGGGAGGATACGCAGTATTTT	CASSIRTSGGEDTQYF
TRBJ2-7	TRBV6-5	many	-	TGTGCCAGCAGTTCCGCTTACGAGCAGTACTTC	CASSSAYEQYF
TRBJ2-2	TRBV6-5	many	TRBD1	TGTGCCAGCAGTCTACAGGGGGACACTAACACCGGGGAGCTGTTTTTT	CASSLQGDTNTGELFF
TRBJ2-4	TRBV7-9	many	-	TGTGCCAGCACCGGGTTGGCCAAAAACATTCAGTACTTC	CASTGLAKNIQYF
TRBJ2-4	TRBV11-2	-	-	TGTGCCAGCAGCTTAGCGGCAGGTTACAAAAACATTCAGTACTTC	CASSLAAGYKNIQYF
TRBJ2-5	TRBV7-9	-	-	TGTGCCAGCAGCTTAGCGCTGGTTGGGGAGACCCAGTACTTC	CASSLALVGETQYF
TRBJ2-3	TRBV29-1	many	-	TGCAGCGTGCGCTTAAGAGCGGCTAGCACAGATACGCAGTATTTT	CSVRLRAASTDTQYF
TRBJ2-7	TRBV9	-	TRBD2	TGTGCCAGCAGCGGGGGGGTAGCGGGGGACGAGCAGTACTTC	CASSGGVAGDEQYF
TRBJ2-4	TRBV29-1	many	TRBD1	TGCAGCGTTGGTACAGGGGGCACAAGAAACATTCAGTACTTC	CSVGTGGTRNIQYF
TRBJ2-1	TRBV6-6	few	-	TGTGCCAGCAGTTTCGACGAGGGGGGTGATGAGCAGTTCTTC	CASSFDEGGDEQFF
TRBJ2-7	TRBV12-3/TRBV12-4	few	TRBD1	TGTGCCAGCAGTTTGGGACAGGAGTTATACGAGCAGTACTTC	CASSLGQELYEQYF
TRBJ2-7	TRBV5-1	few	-	TGCGCCAGCAGCTTGGGGAAGGCTACCGACGAGCAGTACTTC	CASSLGKATDEQYF
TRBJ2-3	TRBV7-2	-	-	TGTGCCAGCAGCCCACGTGCCGGCTCTAGCGGCACAGATACGCAGTATTTT	CASSPRAGSSGTDTQYF
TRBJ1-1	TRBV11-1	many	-	TGTGCCAGCAGCTCATTTGGAGCGTACGACACTTTCTTT	CASSSFGAYDTFF
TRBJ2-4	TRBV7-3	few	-	TGTGCCAGCAGCCCAAAAATTAAACCCAGGGCCCAGGATCGAAACATTCAGTACTTC	CASSPKIKPRAQDRNIQYF
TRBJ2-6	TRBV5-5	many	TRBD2	TGTGCCAGCAGCACTGAACTAGCGTACTCTGGGGCCAACGTCCTGACTTTC	CASSTELAYSGANVLTF
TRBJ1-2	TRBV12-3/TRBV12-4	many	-	TGTGCCAGCAGTTTCTCGAGAAATGGCTACACCTTC	CASSFSRNGYTF
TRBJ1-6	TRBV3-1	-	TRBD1	TGTGCCAGCAGCCTAAGTCCCCTCATGACAGGGGCTAATTCACCCCTCCACTTT	CASSLSPLMTGANSPLHF
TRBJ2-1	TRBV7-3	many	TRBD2	TGTGCCAGCAGATCCCGGGCTAGCGGGGGAAATGAGCAGTTCTTC	CASRSRASGGNEQFF
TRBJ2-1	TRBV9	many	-	TGTGCCAGCAGCCCAGACGCAATCTACAATGAGCAGTTCTTC	CASSPDAIYNEQFF
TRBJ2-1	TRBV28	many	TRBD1	TGTGCCAGCAGTCGGGACAGGGTAATCGATGAGCAGTTCTTC	CASSRDRVIDEQFF
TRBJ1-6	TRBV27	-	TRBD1	TGTGCCAGCAGCTACAGGGGTTCGGAATCACCCCTCCACTTT	CASSYRGSESPLHF
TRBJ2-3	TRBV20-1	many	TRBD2	TGCAGTGCCGAGACTAGCGGGGGGGCGGAGGGGGATACGCAGTATTTT	CSAETSGGAEGDTQYF
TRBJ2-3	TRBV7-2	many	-	TGTGCCAGCAGTGGGGAGTTGGCAGATACGCAGTATTTT	CASSGELADTQYF
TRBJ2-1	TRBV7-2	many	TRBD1	TGTGCCAGCAGCTTAGCCCCGGGACAGGGGTTCAATGAGCAGTTCTTC	CASSLAPGQGFNEQFF
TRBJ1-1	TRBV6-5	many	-	TGTGCCAGCAGGCCTGGTAGGCGCGGGTACACTGAAGCTTTCTTT	CASRPGRRGYTEAFF
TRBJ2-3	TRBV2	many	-	TGTGCCAGCAGTGTAAGGGACACATCGGGGGATACGCAGTATTTT	CASSVRDTSGDTQYF
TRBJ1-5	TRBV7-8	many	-	TGTGCCAGCAGCTTAGCGAACACGGGAAGTCGGCCCCAGCATTTT	CASSLANTGSRPQHF
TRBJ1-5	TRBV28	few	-	TGTGCCAGCAGTTTCCGGTGGGAGGGGTTCAATCAGCCCCAGCATTTT	CASSFRWEGFNQPQHF
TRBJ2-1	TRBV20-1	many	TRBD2	TGCAGTGCTAGTCGGGCTAGCGGGGGCCAAGCTTTATACAATGAGCAGTTCTTC	CSASRASGGQALYNEQFF
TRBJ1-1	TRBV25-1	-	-	TGTGCCAGCAGTGAAATCAACGGCCTGAACACTGAAGCTTTCTTT	CASSEINGLNTEAFF
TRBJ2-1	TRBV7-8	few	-	TGTGCCAGCAGCTTAGTCTCACGCTCCTACAATGAGCAGTTCTTC	CASSLVSRSYNEQFF
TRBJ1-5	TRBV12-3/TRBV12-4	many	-	TGTGCCAGCAGTTACAGTCTTCAGCCCCAGCATTTT	CASSYSLQPQHF
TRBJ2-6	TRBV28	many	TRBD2	TGTGCCAGCAGCACAGGACTAGCTGGGGCCAACGTCCTGACTTTC	CASSTGLAGANVLTF
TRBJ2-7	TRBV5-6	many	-	TGTGCCAGCAGCATGACCTATACCCCTCGGGAGCAGTACTTC	CASSMTYTPREQYF
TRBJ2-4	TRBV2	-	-	TGTGCCAGCAGGGAGACAGGAAGGGACATTCAGTACTTC	CASRETGRDIQYF
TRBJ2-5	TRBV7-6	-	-	TGTGCCAGCAGCTTCAGAGAGACCCAGTACTTC	CASSFRETQYF